These T cell receptor beta chains were read from a single sample in a study of T cells in Graves' hyperthyroidism and ophthalmopathy. TCRdb recomputed calls from the multiplex PCR reads with MiXCR, one row per CDR3 protein. The sample records approximately 510,000 distinct CDR3 sequences, around 20% being singletons. Sequenced sample: blood. Every receptor here comes from a man between 18 and 29 years old with Graves' hyperthyroidism. Each CDR3 is given with its conserved first and last residue. D genes are given only for firm matches. Some rows mark clone size as missing; the rest say once, few, many or name a class of expanded clone.

d_call: -
v_call: TRBV28
clone_size: few
j_call: TRBJ2-7
cdr3_aa: CASSSTAPGPLTFYEQYF
cdr3_nt: TGTGCCAGCAGCTCCACTGCCCCCGGGCCTCTCACTTTCTACGAGCAGTACTTC

d_call: -
v_call: TRBV19
clone_size: -
j_call: TRBJ1-2
cdr3_aa: CASSSATDYGYTF
cdr3_nt: TGTGCCAGTAGTAGTGCGACGGACTATGGCTACACCTTC

d_call: -
v_call: TRBV4-1
clone_size: many
j_call: TRBJ1-1
cdr3_aa: CASSQGASMNTEAFF
cdr3_nt: TGCGCCAGCAGCCAAGGGGCCAGCATGAACACTGAAGCTTTCTTT

d_call: -
v_call: TRBV10-3
clone_size: -
j_call: TRBJ1-1
cdr3_aa: CAISVGGMNTEAFF
cdr3_nt: TGTGCCATCAGTGTGGGGGGAATGAACACTGAAGCTTTCTTT

d_call: -
v_call: TRBV5-8
clone_size: many
j_call: TRBJ1-5
cdr3_aa: CASSLVSQHF
cdr3_nt: TGTGCCAGCAGCCTCGTGTCCCAGCATTTT

d_call: -
v_call: TRBV12-3/TRBV12-4
clone_size: many
j_call: TRBJ1-5
cdr3_aa: CASSLGWEYSNQPQHF
cdr3_nt: TGTGCCAGCAGTTTAGGCTGGGAATATAGCAATCAGCCCCAGCATTTT

d_call: -
v_call: TRBV28
clone_size: once
j_call: TRBJ1-5
cdr3_aa: CASTGGGHQPQHF
cdr3_nt: TGTGCCAGCACGGGAGGTGGGCATCAGCCCCAGCATTTT

d_call: -
v_call: TRBV20-1
clone_size: -
j_call: TRBJ1-5
cdr3_aa: CSASCQGQQPQHF
cdr3_nt: TGCAGTGCTAGCTGTCAGGGTCAACAGCCCCAGCATTTT

d_call: TRBD1
v_call: TRBV2
clone_size: many
j_call: TRBJ1-1
cdr3_aa: CASSGDRGGEAFF
cdr3_nt: TGTGCCAGCAGTGGGGACAGGGGAGGTGAAGCTTTCTTT

d_call: -
v_call: TRBV6-1
clone_size: many
j_call: TRBJ1-5
cdr3_aa: CASSDRDSNQPQHF
cdr3_nt: TGTGCCAGCAGTGACCGGGATAGCAATCAGCCCCAGCATTTT

d_call: -
v_call: TRBV4-1
clone_size: many
j_call: TRBJ1-2
cdr3_aa: CASSQDRANYGYTF
cdr3_nt: TGCGCCAGCAGCCAAGACAGGGCCAACTATGGCTACACCTTC

d_call: TRBD2
v_call: TRBV6-2/TRBV6-3
clone_size: few
j_call: TRBJ2-5
cdr3_aa: CASSYSSPRGGPETQYF
cdr3_nt: TGTGCCAGCAGTTACTCGAGTCCCCGGGGGGGCCCGGAGACCCAGTACTTC

d_call: TRBD2
v_call: TRBV12-3/TRBV12-4
clone_size: few
j_call: TRBJ2-2
cdr3_aa: CASRFPSGVGTGELFF
cdr3_nt: TGTGCCAGCAGGTTCCCGAGCGGGGTAGGGACCGGGGAGCTGTTTTTT

d_call: -
v_call: TRBV7-8
clone_size: many
j_call: TRBJ1-2
cdr3_aa: CASSLVARPTNYGYTF
cdr3_nt: TGTGCCAGCAGCTTAGTGGCCAGACCAACTAACTATGGCTACACCTTC

d_call: -
v_call: TRBV28
clone_size: -
j_call: TRBJ1-2
cdr3_aa: CASSSGPSSGDYTF
cdr3_nt: TGTGCCAGCAGTTCCGGACCCTCCTCTGGGGACTACACCTTC

d_call: TRBD1
v_call: TRBV6-1
clone_size: -
j_call: TRBJ2-5
cdr3_aa: CASSETWDRGQETQYF
cdr3_nt: TGTGCCAGCAGTGAAACCTGGGACAGGGGGCAAGAGACCCAGTACTTC

d_call: -
v_call: TRBV30
clone_size: few
j_call: TRBJ1-1
cdr3_aa: CAWKGVESFTEAFF
cdr3_nt: TGTGCCTGGAAGGGGGTGGAGTCGTTCACTGAAGCTTTCTTT

d_call: TRBD1
v_call: TRBV7-2
clone_size: many
j_call: TRBJ2-7
cdr3_aa: CASSFYGTGAEQYF
cdr3_nt: TGTGCCAGCAGCTTTTATGGGACAGGGGCCGAGCAGTACTTC

d_call: TRBD1
v_call: TRBV7-9
clone_size: few
j_call: TRBJ2-7
cdr3_aa: CASSLGTGYSYEQYF
cdr3_nt: TGTGCCAGCAGCTTAGGGACAGGTTACTCCTACGAGCAGTACTTC

d_call: -
v_call: TRBV2
clone_size: many
j_call: TRBJ1-5
cdr3_aa: CASSDSGNQPQHF
cdr3_nt: TGTGCCAGCAGTGACTCGGGGAATCAGCCCCAGCATTTT

d_call: -
v_call: TRBV30
clone_size: -
j_call: TRBJ1-1
cdr3_aa: CASGHSNTEAFF
cdr3_nt: TGTGCCTCGGGACATTCGAACACTGAAGCTTTCTTT

d_call: -
v_call: TRBV25-1
clone_size: -
j_call: TRBJ1-2
cdr3_aa: CASSGLVSAFDYGYTF
cdr3_nt: TGTGCCAGCAGTGGACTGGTCAGCGCCTTTGACTATGGCTACACCTTC

d_call: -
v_call: TRBV12-3/TRBV12-4
clone_size: many
j_call: TRBJ2-2
cdr3_aa: CASSPTIAGGELFF
cdr3_nt: TGTGCCAGCAGTCCGACGATAGCTGGCGGGGAGCTGTTTTTT

d_call: -
v_call: TRBV2
clone_size: many
j_call: TRBJ2-5
cdr3_aa: CASSVRPQETQYF
cdr3_nt: TGTGCCAGCAGTGTCAGGCCTCAAGAGACCCAGTACTTC

d_call: TRBD1
v_call: TRBV19
clone_size: -
j_call: TRBJ2-7
cdr3_aa: CASSVNRGYEQYF
cdr3_nt: TGTGCCAGTAGTGTTAACAGGGGCTACGAGCAGTACTTC

d_call: TRBD1
v_call: TRBV5-1
clone_size: many
j_call: TRBJ1-1
cdr3_aa: CASSLSKTGREAFF
cdr3_nt: TGCGCCAGCAGCTTAAGTAAGACAGGGCGGGAAGCTTTCTTT

d_call: -
v_call: TRBV6-5
clone_size: many
j_call: TRBJ1-2
cdr3_aa: CASTLTGPGYTF
cdr3_nt: TGTGCCAGCACTCTAACAGGGCCCGGCTACACCTTC

d_call: -
v_call: TRBV7-9
clone_size: many
j_call: TRBJ2-7
cdr3_aa: CASSFSVEQYF
cdr3_nt: TGTGCCAGCAGCTTCTCGGTCGAGCAGTACTTC

d_call: TRBD2
v_call: TRBV15
clone_size: many
j_call: TRBJ2-2
cdr3_aa: CATSGTPGGTGELFF
cdr3_nt: TGTGCCACCAGCGGGACCCCGGGAGGAACCGGGGAGCTGTTTTTT

d_call: -
v_call: TRBV14
clone_size: -
j_call: TRBJ1-2
cdr3_aa: CASSQSFFEVLRTGNDGYTF
cdr3_nt: TGTGCCAGCAGCCAAAGTTTTTTTGAGGTTCTTCGGACGGGGAACGATGGCTACACCTTC

d_call: -
v_call: TRBV28
clone_size: -
j_call: TRBJ1-2
cdr3_aa: CASSPTDRRSYTF
cdr3_nt: TGTGCCAGCAGCCCCACGGACAGACGCTCCTACACCTTC

d_call: TRBD1
v_call: TRBV4-3
clone_size: -
j_call: TRBJ2-7
cdr3_aa: CASSRLPGTGAYEQYF
cdr3_nt: TGCGCCAGCAGCCGCCTGCCCGGGACAGGCGCCTACGAGCAGTACTTC

d_call: TRBD1
v_call: TRBV3-1
clone_size: many
j_call: TRBJ2-7
cdr3_aa: CASSQDWTGGEQYF
cdr3_nt: TGTGCCAGCAGCCAAGATTGGACAGGGGGCGAGCAGTACTTC

d_call: -
v_call: TRBV19
clone_size: few
j_call: TRBJ2-7
cdr3_aa: CASRGGGNSKEQYF
cdr3_nt: TGTGCCAGTAGGGGCGGCGGCAACTCTAAAGAGCAGTACTTC

d_call: -
v_call: TRBV6-4
clone_size: -
j_call: TRBJ2-2
cdr3_aa: CASRPGHTNTGELFF
cdr3_nt: TGTGCCAGCAGACCGGGACACACGAACACCGGGGAGCTGTTTTTT

d_call: TRBD1
v_call: TRBV10-3
clone_size: -
j_call: TRBJ1-1
cdr3_aa: CAISSSQGGTEAFF
cdr3_nt: TGTGCCATCAGTAGCTCACAGGGGGGGACTGAAGCTTTCTTT

d_call: TRBD1
v_call: TRBV2
clone_size: many
j_call: TRBJ1-5
cdr3_aa: CASSQGQAQPQHF
cdr3_nt: TGTGCCAGCAGCCAGGGACAGGCACAGCCCCAGCATTTT

d_call: -
v_call: TRBV28
clone_size: -
j_call: TRBJ1-2
cdr3_aa: CASSLRGGPYGYTF
cdr3_nt: TGTGCCAGCAGTTTACGCGGCGGACCTTACGGCTACACCTTC

d_call: -
v_call: TRBV6-5
clone_size: many
j_call: TRBJ2-7
cdr3_aa: CASRGGYSYEQYF
cdr3_nt: TGTGCCAGCAGAGGAGGATACTCCTACGAGCAGTACTTC

d_call: -
v_call: TRBV20-1
clone_size: many
j_call: TRBJ1-5
cdr3_aa: CSATKQQNQPQHF
cdr3_nt: TGCAGTGCTACCAAACAGCAGAATCAGCCCCAGCATTTT

d_call: -
v_call: TRBV20-1
clone_size: few
j_call: TRBJ2-7
cdr3_aa: CSARGPGLAEQYF
cdr3_nt: TGCAGTGCTAGGGGCCCCGGGCTAGCCGAGCAGTACTTC

d_call: -
v_call: TRBV6-2/TRBV6-3
clone_size: many
j_call: TRBJ2-7
cdr3_aa: CASSHYRDEQYF
cdr3_nt: TGTGCCAGCAGTCACTACAGGGACGAGCAGTACTTC

d_call: -
v_call: TRBV12-3/TRBV12-4
clone_size: -
j_call: TRBJ1-1
cdr3_aa: CASSRTGFGAFF
cdr3_nt: TGTGCCAGCAGTCGAACAGGGTTCGGGGCTTTCTTT

d_call: -
v_call: TRBV7-8
clone_size: -
j_call: TRBJ1-2
cdr3_aa: CASSPSRFPSRDGYTF
cdr3_nt: TGTGCCAGCAGCCCGTCCCGGTTTCCCTCCAGAGATGGCTACACCTTC

d_call: TRBD1
v_call: TRBV20-1
clone_size: -
j_call: TRBJ2-7
cdr3_aa: CSATLTPGQIYEQYF
cdr3_nt: TGCAGTGCTACCCTAACCCCGGGACAGATCTACGAGCAGTACTTC